The TCR beta chain described here comes from a study of cytomegalovirus exposure and HLA in healthy donors. For this clone: Its matching antigen is unknown.

The CDR3 covers 14 residues. Germline assignment: CDR1 SGHTA and CDR2 FQGNSA. V was cut by 5 bases and J by 0 bases, with 8 bases left in between. General observations from the study: Immune exposure information available was restricted to CMV serostatus.

The primer mix had 60 Vbeta and 13 Jbeta primers. Profiling relied on immunoSEQ multiplex PCR, and the TCRdb table lists in-frame clones only, not all of them. Recorded for this sample: tens of thousands of clones. The source material was PBMCs. This TCR came from a female donor in good health and CMV-seropositive. The genes are TRBV7-2 and TRBJ1-5; a weak D match, TRBD1 (5 bases). The CDR3 nucleotides are TGTGCCAGCAGCCAGGGATTTAGCAATCAGCCCCAGCATTTT. Translating gives CASSQGFSNQPQHF.